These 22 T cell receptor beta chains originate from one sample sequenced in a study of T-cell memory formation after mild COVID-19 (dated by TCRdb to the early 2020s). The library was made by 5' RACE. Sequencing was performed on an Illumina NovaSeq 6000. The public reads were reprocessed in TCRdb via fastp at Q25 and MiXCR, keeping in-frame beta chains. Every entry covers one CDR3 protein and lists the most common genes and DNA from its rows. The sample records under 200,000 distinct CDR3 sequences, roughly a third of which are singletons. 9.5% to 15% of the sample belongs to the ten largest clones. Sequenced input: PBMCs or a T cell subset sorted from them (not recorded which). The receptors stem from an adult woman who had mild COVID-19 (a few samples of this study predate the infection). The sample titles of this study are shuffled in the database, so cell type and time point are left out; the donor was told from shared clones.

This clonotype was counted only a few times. CDR3 loop: CAISESTGGKTQYF. The CDR3 DNA is TGTGCCATCAGTGAGTCGACAGGGGGGAAGACCCAGTACTTC. The chain uses TRBV10-3 and TRBJ2-5, with 9 positions matching TRBD1. The trim removed 0 bases at V and 6 bases at J, leaving 2 bases unmatched. Per germline, CDR1 ENHRY and CDR2 SYGVKD. CDR3 size: 14 residues.

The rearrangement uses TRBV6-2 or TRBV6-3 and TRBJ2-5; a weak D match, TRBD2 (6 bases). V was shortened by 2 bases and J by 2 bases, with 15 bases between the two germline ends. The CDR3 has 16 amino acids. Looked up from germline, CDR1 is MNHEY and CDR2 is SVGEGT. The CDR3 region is CASSYTPGTVQETQYF. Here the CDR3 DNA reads TGTGCCAGCAGTTACACCCCTGGGACTGTTCAAGAGACCCAGTACTTC.

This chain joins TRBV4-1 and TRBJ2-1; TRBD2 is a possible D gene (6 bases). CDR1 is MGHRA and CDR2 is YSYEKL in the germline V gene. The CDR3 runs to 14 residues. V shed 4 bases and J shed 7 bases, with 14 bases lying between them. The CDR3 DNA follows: TGCGCCAGCAGCCCCCCAGCGGGCCGAAATGAGCAGTTCTTC. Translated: CASSPPAGRNEQFF.

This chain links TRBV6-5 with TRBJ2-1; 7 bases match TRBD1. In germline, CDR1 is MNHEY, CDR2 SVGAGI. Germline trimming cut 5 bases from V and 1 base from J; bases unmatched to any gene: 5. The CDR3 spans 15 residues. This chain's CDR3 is CASSTGQVSYNEQFF. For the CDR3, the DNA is TGTGCCAGCAGTACAGGACAGGTTTCCTACAATGAGCAGTTCTTC.

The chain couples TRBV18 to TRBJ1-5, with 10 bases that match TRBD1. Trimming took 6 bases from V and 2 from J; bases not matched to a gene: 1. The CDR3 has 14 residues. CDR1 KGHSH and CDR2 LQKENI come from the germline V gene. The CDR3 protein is CASSGTGGNQPQHF. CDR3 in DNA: TGTGCCAGCTCCGGGACAGGGGGCAATCAGCCCCAGCATTTT.

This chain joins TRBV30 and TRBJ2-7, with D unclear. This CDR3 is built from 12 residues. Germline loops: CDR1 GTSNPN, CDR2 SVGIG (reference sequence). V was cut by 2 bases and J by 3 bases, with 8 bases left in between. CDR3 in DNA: TGTGCCTGGAGTACCAGGAGCTACGAGCAGTACTTC. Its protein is CAWSTRSYEQYF.

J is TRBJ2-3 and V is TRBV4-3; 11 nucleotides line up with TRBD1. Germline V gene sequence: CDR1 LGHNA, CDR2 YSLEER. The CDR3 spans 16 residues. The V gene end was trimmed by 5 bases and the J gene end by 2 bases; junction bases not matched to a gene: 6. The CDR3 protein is CASSFRTGGYTDTQYF. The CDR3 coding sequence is TGCGCCAGCAGCTTTCGGACAGGGGGCTACACAGATACGCAGTATTTT.

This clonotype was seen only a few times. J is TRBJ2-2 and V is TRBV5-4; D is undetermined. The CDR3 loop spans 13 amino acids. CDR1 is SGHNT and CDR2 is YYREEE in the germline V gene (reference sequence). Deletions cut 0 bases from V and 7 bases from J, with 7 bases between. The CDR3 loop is CASSLALDGELFF. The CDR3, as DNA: TGTGCCAGCAGCTTGGCCCTTGACGGGGAGCTGTTTTTT.

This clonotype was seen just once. The CDR3 loop is CASSQDERSTGELFF. Here the CDR3 DNA reads TGTGCCAGCAGCCAAGATGAACGATCCACCGGGGAGCTGTTTTTT. The chain employs TRBV4-2 and TRBJ2-2; D gene ambiguous. With 0 bases removed from V and 4 bases from J, the gap between germline ends came to 9 bases. Germline CDR1 LGHNA, CDR2 YNFKEQ. This CDR3 contains 15 residues.

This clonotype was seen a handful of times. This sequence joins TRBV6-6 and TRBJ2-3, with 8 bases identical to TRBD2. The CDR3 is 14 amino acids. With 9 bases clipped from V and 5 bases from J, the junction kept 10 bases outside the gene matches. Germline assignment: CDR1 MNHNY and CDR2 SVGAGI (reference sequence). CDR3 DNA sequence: TGTGCCAGTTCCCGCGGGGGGTCGGTAGATACGCAGTATTTT. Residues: CASSRGGSVDTQYF.

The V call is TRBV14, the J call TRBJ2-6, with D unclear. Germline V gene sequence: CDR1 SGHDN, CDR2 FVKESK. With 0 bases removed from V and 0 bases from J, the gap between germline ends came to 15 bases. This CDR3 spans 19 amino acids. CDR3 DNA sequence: TGTGCCAGCAGCCAAGATCCTAAGCTATACGGCTCTGGGGCCAACGTCCTGACTTTC. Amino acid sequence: CASSQDPKLYGSGANVLTF.

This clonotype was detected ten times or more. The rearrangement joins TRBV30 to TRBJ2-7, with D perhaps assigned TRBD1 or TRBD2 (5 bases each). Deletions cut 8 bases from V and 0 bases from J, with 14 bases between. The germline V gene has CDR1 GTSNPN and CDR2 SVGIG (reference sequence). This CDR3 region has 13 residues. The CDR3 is CALGDSFSYEQYF. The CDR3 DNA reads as TGTGCCCTGGGAGACAGCTTCTCCTACGAGCAGTACTTC.

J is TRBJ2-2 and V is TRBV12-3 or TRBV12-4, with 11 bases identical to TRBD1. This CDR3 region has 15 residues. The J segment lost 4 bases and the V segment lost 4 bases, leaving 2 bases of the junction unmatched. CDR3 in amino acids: CASSSGTGGTGELFF. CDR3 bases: TGTGCCAGCAGTTCAGGGACAGGGGGCACCGGGGAGCTGTTTTTT.

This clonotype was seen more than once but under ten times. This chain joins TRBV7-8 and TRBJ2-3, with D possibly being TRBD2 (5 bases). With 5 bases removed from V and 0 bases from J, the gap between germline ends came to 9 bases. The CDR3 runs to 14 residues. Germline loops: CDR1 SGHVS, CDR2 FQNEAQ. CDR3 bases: TGTGCCAGCAGCCGCCGGACTAGCACAGATACGCAGTATTTT. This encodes CASSRRTSTDTQYF.

In DNA form, the CDR3 reads TGTGCCATCAGTGATCGACAGGGGAATGAAAAACTGTTTTTT. It translates to CAISDRQGNEKLFF. The V and J genes are TRBV10-3 and TRBJ1-4; the match to TRBD1 covers 8 bases. The J segment lost 5 bases and the V segment lost 3 bases, leaving 2 bases of the junction unmatched. The length of the CDR3 is 14 residues. Per germline, CDR1 ENHRY and CDR2 SYGVKD.

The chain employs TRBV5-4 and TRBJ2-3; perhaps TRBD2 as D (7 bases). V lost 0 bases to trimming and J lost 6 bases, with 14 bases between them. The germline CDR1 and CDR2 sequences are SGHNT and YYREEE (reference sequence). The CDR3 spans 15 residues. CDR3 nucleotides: TGTGCCAGCAGCTTGGCCGGGGGGCGGCGGGATACGCAGTATTTT. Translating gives CASSLAGGRRDTQYF.

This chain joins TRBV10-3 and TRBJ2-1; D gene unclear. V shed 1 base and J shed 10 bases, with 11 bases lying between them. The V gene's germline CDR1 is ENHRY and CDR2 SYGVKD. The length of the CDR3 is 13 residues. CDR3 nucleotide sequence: TGTGCCATCAGTGAGTACCCCGAGGAAGAGCAGTTCTTC. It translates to CAISEYPEEEQFF.

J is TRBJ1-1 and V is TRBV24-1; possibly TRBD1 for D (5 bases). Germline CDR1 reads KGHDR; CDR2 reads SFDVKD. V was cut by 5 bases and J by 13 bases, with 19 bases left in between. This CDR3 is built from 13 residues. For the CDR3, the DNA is TGTGCCACCAGTGGTGGGGTCGCTAGGGGTTTTTTCTTT. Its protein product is CATSGGVARGFFF.

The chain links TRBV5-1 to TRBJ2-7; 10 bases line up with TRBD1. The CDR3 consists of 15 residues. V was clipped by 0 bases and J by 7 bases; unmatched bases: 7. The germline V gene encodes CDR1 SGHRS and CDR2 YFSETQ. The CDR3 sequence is CASSLEGQGLREQYF. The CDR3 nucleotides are TGCGCCAGCAGCTTGGAGGGACAGGGGTTAAGGGAGCAGTACTTC.

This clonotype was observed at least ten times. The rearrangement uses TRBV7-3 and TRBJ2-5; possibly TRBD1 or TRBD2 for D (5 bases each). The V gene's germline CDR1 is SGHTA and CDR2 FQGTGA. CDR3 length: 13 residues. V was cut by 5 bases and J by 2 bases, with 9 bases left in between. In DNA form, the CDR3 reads TGTGCCAGCAGCGGGGGACCGCAAGAGACCCAGTACTTC. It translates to CASSGGPQETQYF. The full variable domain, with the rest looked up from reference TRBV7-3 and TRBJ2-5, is GAGVSQTPSNKVTEKGKYVELRCDPISGHTALYWYRQSLGQGPEFLIYFQGTGAADDSGLPNDRFFAVRPEGSVSTLKIQRTERGDSAVYLCASSGGPQETQYFGPGTRLLVL.

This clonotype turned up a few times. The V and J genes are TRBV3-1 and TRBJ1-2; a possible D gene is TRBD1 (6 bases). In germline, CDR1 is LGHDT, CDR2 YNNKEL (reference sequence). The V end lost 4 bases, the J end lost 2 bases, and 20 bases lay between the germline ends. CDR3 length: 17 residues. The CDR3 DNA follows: TGTGCCAGCAGCCCAACCCATTCCACAGGGAGCAACTATGGCTACACCTTC. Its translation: CASSPTHSTGSNYGYTF.

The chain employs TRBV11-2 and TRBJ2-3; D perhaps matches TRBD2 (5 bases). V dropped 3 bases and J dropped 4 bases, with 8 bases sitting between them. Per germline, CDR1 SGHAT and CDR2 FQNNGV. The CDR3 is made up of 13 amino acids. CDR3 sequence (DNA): TGTGCCAGCAGCTTCCCCGGGGCAGATACGCAGTATTTT. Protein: CASSFPGADTQYF.